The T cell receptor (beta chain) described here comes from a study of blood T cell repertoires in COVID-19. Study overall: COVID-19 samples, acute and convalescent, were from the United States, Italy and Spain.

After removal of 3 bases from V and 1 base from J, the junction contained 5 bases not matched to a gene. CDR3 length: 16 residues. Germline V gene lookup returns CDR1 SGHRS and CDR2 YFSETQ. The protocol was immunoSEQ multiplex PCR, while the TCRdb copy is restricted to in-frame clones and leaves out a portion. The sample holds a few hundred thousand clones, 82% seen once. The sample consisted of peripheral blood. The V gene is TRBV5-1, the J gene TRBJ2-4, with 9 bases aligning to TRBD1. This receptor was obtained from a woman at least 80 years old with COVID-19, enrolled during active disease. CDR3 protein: CASSSRTGVAKNIQYF. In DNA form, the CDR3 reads TGCGCCAGCAGCTCAAGGACAGGGGTGGCCAAAAACATTCAGTACTTC.